One and the same sample provided the 19 T cell receptor beta chains below, sequenced in a study of blood T cells in healthy people across ages. Combining a sample-barcoded 5' primer with a J-beta primer mix, a second PCR ran for roughly 6 to 11 cycles. TCRdb reprocessed the 5' RACE reads with MiXCR, giving one entry per CDR3 protein. The profile shows 1.5 million to 2 million distinct CDR3 sequences, roughly 27% of them singletons. The material sequenced was blood. The source of these receptors is a woman younger than 45 in good health.

The rearrangement joins TRBV3-1 to TRBJ1-1, with TRBD1 matching over 12 bases. V lost 6 bases and J lost 4; bases outside the gene matches: 6. This CDR3 has 15 residues. Germline V lookup: CDR1 LGHDT, CDR2 YNNKEL (reference sequence). The CDR3 nucleotides are TGTGCCAGCAGACCGGGACAGGGGGCGGGCACTGAAGCTTTCTTT. This gives the protein CASRPGQGAGTEAFF.

This clonotype was seen a handful of times. The rearrangement links TRBV11-2 to TRBJ2-1, with TRBD2 identical over 10 bases. The CDR3 sequence is 17 residues long. Germline V lookup: CDR1 SGHAT, CDR2 FQNNGV. The trim removed 1 base at V and 5 bases at J, leaving 8 bases unmatched. This CDR3 reads CASSLGSSGSGDNEQFF. The DNA of the CDR3 is TGTGCCAGCAGCTTAGGCTCTAGCGGGAGTGGGGACAATGAGCAGTTCTTC.

Worth noting for this clonotype: This may stem from a read error, because a much larger clone lies one nucleotide away. The rearrangement uses TRBV6-6 and TRBJ2-1; D may be TRBD1 (5 bases). CDR1 is MNHNY and CDR2 is SVGAGI in the germline V gene (reference sequence). The CDR3 consists of 14 residues. Trimming pared 2 bases from V and 13 bases from J, leaving 18 bases between. CDR3 sequence reads: CASSYQTDQETQFF. The CDR3 DNA is TGTGCCAGCAGTTACCAGACAGACCAAGAGACCCAGTTCTTC.

The table lists this clonotype with a few counts. A clone one base away is much larger, so this may be a read error. The chain has TRBV29-1 and TRBJ2-6, with 12 nucleotides matching TRBD2. J gave up 8 bases and V 4 bases, and 9 bases lay outside the gene matches. The CDR3 has 16 residues. Germline V gives CDR1 SQVTM, CDR2 ANQGSEA. CDR3 loop: CSVGLAGGSGTNVLTF. Written as DNA, the CDR3 is TGCAGCGTTGGCCTAGCGGGAGGGTCCGGGACCAACGTCCTGACTTTC.

V and J are TRBV12-3 or TRBV12-4 and TRBJ2-7; 12 positions match TRBD2. This CDR3 has 15 residues. With V trimmed by 5 bases and J by 8 bases, 10 bases remained unmatched. The CDR3 DNA follows: TGTGCCAGCAGTACCAGGACTAGCGGGATTTCGAAGCAGTACTTC. Translated: CASSTRTSGISKQYF.

The genes are TRBV29-1 and TRBJ2-1; 10 nucleotides match TRBD1. V was clipped by 7 bases and J by 10 bases; unmatched bases: 10. Germline assignment: CDR1 SQVTM and CDR2 ANQGSEA. This CDR3 spans 13 amino acids. The CDR3 DNA follows: TGCAGCGGGTGGACAGGGGGAATGGAAGAGCAGTTCTTC. This gives the protein CSGWTGGMEEQFF.

Only a few counts were recorded for this clonotype. The chain recombines TRBV5-1 with TRBJ1-1; 9 positions agree with TRBD1. CDR3 size: 15 residues. V lost 3 bases, J lost 6 bases, and 9 bases stayed unmatched. Germline CDR1 is SGHRS and CDR2 is YFSETQ. CDR3 DNA: TGCGCCAGCAGCTACACCACAGGGGGCGGCGCTGAAGCTTTCTTT. Protein sequence: CASSYTTGGGAEAFF.

This chain connects TRBV20-1 to TRBJ2-3, with D possibly being TRBD2 (6 bases). Looked up from germline, CDR1 is DFQATT and CDR2 is SNEGSKA (reference sequence). This CDR3 is 13 amino acids long. Trimming shortened V by 6 bases and J by 0 bases, and 10 bases separated the two germline ends. The CDR3 spells CSARRESTDTQYF. The DNA for the CDR3 is TGCAGTGCCCGACGGGAGAGCACAGATACGCAGTATTTT.

This clonotype was counted between two and nine times. The genes are TRBV29-1 and TRBJ2-2, with 7 nucleotides matching TRBD2. The ends lost 3 bases at V and 0 bases at J; junction bases unmatched: 1. The CDR3 contains 14 residues. CDR1 is SQVTM, CDR2 ANQGSEA, per germline. The DNA of the CDR3 is TGCAGCGTTGACGGGGGGACGAACACCGGGGAGCTGTTTTTT. Amino acid sequence: CSVDGGTNTGELFF.

This chain joins TRBV9 and TRBJ2-4, with unresolved D. With the DNA end fitting TRBJ2-7 better, the J assignment may be wrong. Germline CDR1 and CDR2: SGDLS and YYNGEE. The CDR3 covers 15 residues. In DNA form, the CDR3 reads TGTGCCAGCAGCGTAGGATCAGGACCGCTTAACGAGCAGTACTTC. Protein: CASSVGSGPLNEQYF.

J is TRBJ1-6 and V is TRBV7-9; the match to TRBD1 covers 8 bases. Germline trimming cut 5 bases from V and 7 bases from J; bases unmatched to any gene: 10. This CDR3 comprises 16 residues. The germline CDR1 and CDR2 sequences are SEHNR and FQNEAQ (reference sequence). The CDR3 is CASSPGQGSINSPLHF. For the CDR3, the DNA is TGTGCCAGCAGCCCCGGACAGGGTTCGATCAATTCACCCCTCCACTTT.

This clonotype has at least ten counts. V gene TRBV12-3 or TRBV12-4 combines with J gene TRBJ1-2; the D is unclear. V was pared by 6 bases and J by 3 bases, with 11 bases between. This CDR3 is 13 amino acids long. The CDR3 here is CASSILWDYGYTF. For the CDR3, the DNA is TGTGCCAGCAGCATACTCTGGGACTATGGCTACACCTTC.

The chain carries TRBV3-1 and TRBJ2-7, with 11 bases matching TRBD2. Trimming removed 3 bases from V and 6 bases from J; junction bases left unmatched: 10. CDR1 is LGHDT and CDR2 is YNNKEL in the germline V gene (reference sequence). The CDR3 totals 16 residues. Here the CDR3 reads CASSHLLAGGPSEQYF. As DNA, the CDR3 is TGTGCCAGCAGCCACCTTTTAGCGGGGGGGCCCAGCGAGCAGTACTTC.

The genes are TRBV9 and TRBJ2-2; D remains ambiguous. Germline V gene lookup returns CDR1 SGDLS and CDR2 YYNGEE. The CDR3 extends over 14 amino acids. V dropped 4 bases and J dropped 4 bases, with 11 bases sitting between them. CDR3: CASSPRSVTGELFF. Written as DNA, the CDR3 is TGTGCCAGCAGCCCCCGGTCCGTCACCGGGGAGCTGTTTTTT.

The gene calls are TRBV24-1 and TRBJ2-7; D call uncertain. From germline, CDR1 is KGHDR and CDR2 SFDVKD. Trimming shortened V by 4 bases and J by 5 bases, and 5 bases separated the two germline ends. This CDR3 region has 11 residues. In nucleotides, the CDR3 is TGTGCCACCAGTGAACACGACGAGCAGTACTTC. Its protein product is CATSEHDEQYF.

In its sample, this clonotype was seen many times. This chain uses TRBV25-1 with TRBJ2-7, with 9 bases aligning to TRBD1. CDR3 length: 14 residues. Per germline, CDR1 MGHDK and CDR2 SYGVNS. V shed 5 bases, J shed 6 bases, and the junction held 8 bases outside the gene matches. The CDR3 DNA reads as TGTGCCAGCAGTTCATGGACAGGGGAAGGCGAGCAGTACTTC. Its translation: CASSSWTGEGEQYF.

V gene TRBV28 combines with J gene TRBJ2-3, with a weak D call TRBD2 (6 bases). The germline CDR1 and CDR2 sequences are MDHEN and SYDVKM. This CDR3 spans 12 amino acids. V gave up 8 bases and J gave up 7 bases, with 13 bases separating them. Here the CDR3 reads CASAGGSHTQYF. In DNA form, the CDR3 reads TGTGCCAGCGCTGGAGGGTCCCATACGCAGTATTTT. Complete variable domain (other parts from reference TRBV28 and TRBJ2-3): DVKVTQSSRYLVKRTGEKVFLECVQDMDHENMFWYRQDPGLGLRLIYFSYDVKMKEKGDIPEGYSVSREKKERFSLILESASTNQTSMYLCASAGGSHTQYFGPGTRLTVL.

This clonotype has a handful of counts. One end of the junction varies from germline; a read error may be responsible. This chain connects TRBV29-1 to TRBJ2-7; D is perhaps TRBD1 or TRBD2 (5 bases each). This CDR3 is built from 14 residues. CDR1 and CDR2 (germline): SQVTM, ANQGSEA. The CDR3 coding sequence is TGCAGCGCTGAAGATTGGGACGGTGCCTACGAGCAGTACTTC. Protein product: CSAEDWDGAYEQYF.

About this clonotype: A much more abundant neighbour one base away suggests this may be a read error. The gene calls are TRBV29-1 and TRBJ2-7; 10 nucleotides agree with TRBD2. The trim removed 3 bases at V and 7 bases at J, leaving 9 bases unmatched. The CDR3 runs to 14 residues. Germline lookup yields CDR1 SQVTM and CDR2 ANQGSEA. CDR3 loop: CSVDPAGGPGEQYF. The CDR3 nucleotides read TGCAGCGTTGATCCAGCGGGAGGGCCGGGTGAGCAGTACTTC.